This T cell receptor (beta chain) is drawn from a study of shared clonotypes between healthy human individuals. Overall study: The people who gave samples were a couple of women and three men aged 18 to 49. Each donor's CD4 naive and CD4 memory cells filled three plates apiece, CD8 naive two, and CD8 memory one.

Study-wide points: Non-shared clonotypes had lower generation probabilities than those shared by all four donors. For sorted subsets, rarefaction showed incomplete sequencing despite large depth.

A remark on this clone: The target antigen is unknown.

Germline loops: CDR1 MNHEY, CDR2 SMNVEV (reference sequence). The CDR3 is made up of 15 amino acids. Unmatched junction bases numbered 9, after V lost 3 bases and J lost 12 bases. Generated by immunoSEQ multiplex PCR, the TCRdb table keeps only in-frame clones and is missing some. The sample carries 550,000 to 800,000 clones, less than 85% recorded once. This clonotype was sampled from a woman under 40 in good health. Sample: memory CD4+ T cells sorted from blood. Regarding subset: CD45RA-negative fraction. The chain recombines TRBV27 with TRBJ1-6; TRBD1 agrees at 9 bases. The CDR3 DNA reads as TGTGCCAGCAGTTTGGAAAGGACAGGGGTGGGACCCCTCCACTTT. Amino acid sequence: CASSLERTGVGPLHF.